The 8 T cell receptor beta chains listed next were all sequenced from one sample in a study of human T cells and chemical hapten exposure. Sequencing started from total RNA isolated from unfractionated whole blood. The library attached unique molecular identifiers to individual cDNA molecules. TCRdb used MiXCR to reprocess the reads, holding one entry per CDR3 protein. Of fewer than 150,000 distinct CDR3 sequences in the sample, 8.5% to 9% were seen once. Sequenced sample: whole blood. The origin of the receptors is a human donor in good health. Some clones in this sample may be carry-over from other donors' samples.

The chain employs TRBV7-2 and TRBJ2-7; 9 bases are shared with TRBD1. This CDR3 comprises 14 residues. Germline V gene data show CDR1 as SGHTA and CDR2 as FQGNSA. J lost 3 bases, V lost 5 bases, and 5 bases had no gene match. CDR3: CASSKGQGVYEQYF. CDR3 in DNA: TGTGCCAGCAGCAAGGGACAGGGCGTCTACGAGCAGTACTTC. Variable domain in full (rest from reference TRBV7-2 and TRBJ2-7): GAGVSQSPSNKVTEKGKDVELRCDPISGHTALYWYRQSLGQGLEFLIYFQGNSAPDKSGLPSDRFSAERTGGSVSTLTIQRTQQEDSAVYLCASSKGQGVYEQYFGPGTRLTVT.

In this sample, this clonotype turned up a few times. J is TRBJ2-1 and V is TRBV20-1; 13 bases map to TRBD2. The V segment lost 5 bases and the J segment 7 bases; nucleotides outside the gene matches: 14. The CDR3 has 17 amino acids. Germline V CDR1 and CDR2: DFQATT, SNEGSKA (reference sequence). In DNA form, the CDR3 reads TGCAGTGCTCCCCGGACTAGCGGGGGCACCAGCGCGAATGAGCAGTTCTTC. Protein sequence: CSAPRTSGGTSANEQFF.

The V and J genes are TRBV6-2 or TRBV6-3 and TRBJ2-7; weak D call: TRBD2 (6 bases). V lost 5 bases and J 3 bases, leaving 14 bases between the germline ends. Germline V gives CDR1 MNHEY, CDR2 SVGEGT. The CDR3 runs 14 residues. The CDR3, as DNA: TGTGCCAGCAGTGGCGGGGTGAGGGGCTACGAGCAGTACTTC. It yields the protein CASSGGVRGYEQYF.

This clonotype was found a few times. This chain links TRBV12-3 or TRBV12-4 with TRBJ2-4, with a weak D call TRBD2 (7 bases). V lost 6 bases and J 2 bases, leaving 17 bases between the germline ends. The length of the CDR3 is 16 residues. The chain's CDR3 is CASRGGAGLSKNIQYF. CDR3 nucleotide sequence: TGTGCCAGCAGGGGGGGGGCTGGCCTATCCAAAAACATTCAGTACTTC.

The chain is built from TRBV5-1 and TRBJ2-3, with 7 bases lining up with TRBD1. Germline V gives CDR1 SGHRS, CDR2 YFSETQ. The CDR3 is 14 residues long. V trimming: 7 bases; J trimming: 0 bases; junction bases outside the gene matches: 5. DNA for the CDR3: TGCGCCAGCGCGACAGGGCCTAGCACAGATACGCAGTATTTT. It yields the protein CASATGPSTDTQYF. The full variable domain, its missing parts supplied by reference TRBV5-1 and TRBJ2-3, is KAGVTQTPRYLIKTRGQQVTLSCSPISGHRSVSWYQQTPGQGLQFLFEYFSETQRNKGNFPGRFSGRQFSNSRSEMNVSTLELGDSALYLCASATGPSTDTQYFGPGTRLTVL.

Ten or more counts support this clonotype. V is TRBV5-1 and J is TRBJ2-1; 7 bases are shared with TRBD1. V shed 3 bases, J shed 6 bases, and the junction held 6 bases outside the gene matches. CDR3 length: 14 amino acids. Germline CDR1 reads SGHRS; CDR2 reads YFSETQ. CDR3 nucleotides: TGCGCCAGCAGCTCTACAGGGGCCGGCAATGAGCAGTTCTTC. This encodes CASSSTGAGNEQFF. Full variable domain (rest looked up from reference TRBV5-1 and TRBJ2-1): KAGVTQTPRYLIKTRGQQVTLSCSPISGHRSVSWYQQTPGQGLQFLFEYFSETQRNKGNFPGRFSGRQFSNSRSEMNVSTLELGDSALYLCASSSTGAGNEQFFGPGTRLTVL.

This clonotype was recorded at least ten times. The CDR3 protein is CASSWGARPSGNTIYF. Written as DNA, the CDR3 is TGTGCCAGCAGCTGGGGGGCTCGACCCTCTGGAAACACCATATATTTT. The V and J genes are TRBV7-6 and TRBJ1-3; D possibly corresponds to TRBD1 (6 bases). Germline CDR1 and CDR2: SGHVS and FNYEAQ. The CDR3 sequence is 16 residues long. V lost 4 bases and J lost 0, with 13 bases in between.

This clonotype appeared a few times. The chain uses TRBV27 and TRBJ2-3, with D perhaps TRBD1 (6 bases). Looked up from germline, CDR1 is MNHEY and CDR2 is SMNVEV (reference sequence). Trimming removed 5 bases from V and 4 bases from J, with 16 bases in between. The CDR3 is made up of 15 amino acids. The CDR3 DNA reads TGTGCCAGCAGTACCACGGGACAACGTTCAGATACGCAGTATTTT. It yields the protein CASSTTGQRSDTQYF.